The TCR beta chain under discussion was sequenced for a study of T cell responses to AZD1222 COVID-19 vaccine. The method was immunoSEQ multiplex PCR; TCRdb's version includes in-frame clones alone and lacks a portion of them. The table has 65,000 to 70,000 clones, less than 90% seen once. Broader study findings: Vaccine-associated CD4 TCRs spanned spike, dominant at 160-218 and 743-854. Repertoire collection took place solely once the T cell response had peaked.

This clone has only a few counts. Its antigen is not identified. V shed 3 bases and J shed 7 bases, with 10 bases lying between them. CDR3 length: 12 amino acids. The V gene's germline CDR1 is SGHDT and CDR2 YYEEEE. The sequence came from an adult who received the AZD1222 COVID-19 vaccine. V and J are TRBV5-6 and TRBJ1-2, with unresolved D. Sequencing was performed on peripheral blood, taken 28 days after the second AZD1222 dose. The CDR3 loop reads CASSSGGRGYTF. The CDR3 DNA reads as TGTGCCAGCAGCTCGGGAGGACGTGGCTACACCTTC.